This T cell receptor (beta chain) stems from a study of T-cell reconstitution after alpha-beta-depleted transplantation in children. CDR1 is SGHRS, CDR2 YFSETQ, per germline. V trimming: 0 bases; J trimming: 0 bases; junction bases outside the gene matches: 4. The CDR3 has 17 amino acids. This clonotype has more than one count but fewer than ten. For TCRbeta, the library was prepared with unique molecular identifiers. Using its own MiXCR run on the PCR reads, TCRdb lists one record per CDR3 protein. The repertoire holds a few hundred thousand distinct CDR3 sequences, with roughly 18% as singletons. The TCR sequence derives from a human donor who donated a stem cell graft to a child with acute lymphoblastic leukemia. This chain links TRBV5-1 with TRBJ2-3; 10 nucleotides agree with TRBD2. This specimen was PBMCs from the stem cell graft donor, taken from the stem cell graft. This chain's CDR3 is CASSLAVTSGSTDTQYF. CDR3 sequence (DNA): TGCGCCAGCAGCTTGGCGGTGACTAGCGGGAGCACAGATACGCAGTATTTT.